The next 4 T cell receptor beta chains were all read from a single sample in a study of blood T cell repertoires in COVID-19 (dated by TCRdb to 2018 to 2020). The library relied on the immunoSEQ multiplex PCR assay. TCRdb's version of the immuneACCESS table is confined to in-frame rearrangements and falls short of the full clone set. An unresolved V gene accounts for under half of the shortfall where checked; the remainder is of unknown origin. In all, the sample holds about 190,000 clones, and more than 75% of those were seen once. Clones ranked in the top ten supply under 6.5% of the sample. Sequenced sample: peripheral blood. The receptors stem from a man aged 35 to 55 with active or convalescent COVID-19.

The J gene is TRBJ1-2, the V gene TRBV6-5; a weak D match, TRBD1 (6 bases). CDR1 is MNHEY, CDR2 SVGAGI, per germline. Trimming stripped 8 bases from V and 4 bases from J, with 14 bases between. The CDR3 loop spans 13 amino acids. As DNA, the CDR3 is TGTGCCAGCCGTTTGGAACAGGGCTATGGCTACACCTTC. Translating it yields CASRLEQGYGYTF.

The chain is built from TRBV30 and TRBJ2-7; 9 bases match TRBD1. The CDR3 loop spans 13 amino acids. Trimming at V came to 3 bases and at J to 3 bases, leaving 3 bases not matched to a gene. The germline V gene encodes CDR1 GTSNPN and CDR2 SVGIG (reference sequence). Here the CDR3 reads CAWRDRGNYEQYF. Written as DNA, the CDR3 is TGTGCCTGGAGAGACAGGGGGAACTACGAGCAGTACTTC.

The chain joins TRBV5-1 to TRBJ2-1; 7 nucleotides match TRBD2. CDR3 length: 15 amino acids. V lost 5 bases to trimming and J lost 2 bases; unmatched junction nucleotides: 7. CDR1 is SGHRS, CDR2 YFSETQ, per germline. CDR3 nucleotides: TGCGCCAGCAGGGTGGCGGGGGACCCCTACAATGAGCAGTTCTTC. Residues: CASRVAGDPYNEQFF.

J is TRBJ2-7 and V is TRBV28; perhaps TRBD1 as D (6 bases). The CDR3 contains 14 residues. The germline V gene has CDR1 MDHEN and CDR2 SYDVKM. The V gene lost 6 bases and the J gene lost 2 bases, with 14 bases spanning the gap. The CDR3 DNA is TGTGCCAGCAGCTCAGGGGTAAACACCTACGAGCAGTACTTC. The encoded protein is CASSSGVNTYEQYF.